What follows is one T cell receptor beta chain and its context. No antigen is known for it. Sequenced by immunoSEQ multiplex PCR; TCRdb stores in-frame clones only, minus some. This table has approximately 130,000 clones, 93% appearing once. This sample is drawn from a study of T cell responses to AZD1222 COVID-19 vaccine. Points from the study as a whole: White British ancestry dominated among donors, who included more females, and clonal diversity was possibly underestimated. Only five to seven AZD1222 recipients were seropositive at baseline. Mapped onto spike, vaccine-associated CD4 TCRs spanned it and were dominant at 160-218 and 743-854.

Deletions cut 6 bases from V and 3 bases from J, with 11 bases between. The germline V gene has CDR1 SGHNT and CDR2 YENEEA. CDR3 length: 13 amino acids. The TCR was taken from an adult in good health. Sequences were derived from peripheral blood, sampled on day 0 of AZD1222 vaccination. The J gene is TRBJ1-1, the V gene TRBV11-3; D unclear. In DNA form, the CDR3 reads TGTGCCAGCAGTTGGACCCGGGACACTGAAGCTTTCTTT. Translation: CASSWTRDTEAFF.